Listed here are 10 T cell receptor beta chains from one sample, sequenced in a study of T cell changes during pregnancy in multiple sclerosis (dated by TCRdb to between 2017 and 2020). To prepare the library, the immunoSEQ multiplex PCR assay was applied. Here the immuneACCESS table is served through TCRdb, limited to in-frame sequences with V and J called. Missing clones are a known gap in these copies; in checked studies unresolved V genes cover under half, and the rest lacks a known reason. The sample table records 30,000 to 40,000 clones; 88% of these occur just once. Around 7% of the sample belongs to the ten largest clones. The sequencing here drew on CD8+ T cells from peripheral blood mononuclear cells, taken in the third trimester of pregnancy. The receptors here all came from a female donor with multiple sclerosis, enrolled in a pregnancy study.

This chain joins TRBV7-9 and TRBJ1-2; D is unclear. The V gene's germline CDR1 is SEHNR and CDR2 FQNEAQ (reference sequence). The germline V and J ends were trimmed by 3 bases and 6 bases, with 5 bases remaining between them. CDR3 size: 11 residues. The CDR3 spells CASSLPDGYTF. CDR3 DNA: TGTGCCAGCAGCTTGCCGGATGGCTACACCTTC. Supplemented by reference TRBV7-9 and TRBJ1-2, the full variable domain reads DTGVSQNPRHKITKRGQNVTFRCDPISEHNRLYWYRQTLGQGPEFLTYFQNEAQLEKSRLLSDRFSAERPKGSFSTLEIQRTEQGDSAMYLCASSLPDGYTFGSGTRLTVV.

V and J are TRBV9 and TRBJ2-3, with 9 bases aligning to TRBD2. The CDR3 sequence is 16 residues long. The V and J ends lost 1 base and 2 bases, in that order; junction bases with no gene match: 5. Germline-derived CDR1 and CDR2 are SGDLS and YYNGEE. The CDR3 coding sequence is TGTGCCAGCAGCGTACCGACTAGCGGATACACAGATACGCAGTATTTT. It translates to CASSVPTSGYTDTQYF.

In this sample, this clone turned up many times. The V gene is TRBV7-9, the J gene TRBJ1-4; 9 nucleotides line up with TRBD1. Germline CDR1 and CDR2: SEHNR and FQNEAQ (reference sequence). V dropped 5 bases and J dropped 5; count of bases not matched to a gene: 3. The CDR3 sequence is 14 residues long. CDR3 bases: TGTGCCAGCAGCCCCGGGACAGGGAATGAAAAACTGTTTTTT. This gives the protein CASSPGTGNEKLFF.

The J gene is TRBJ1-1, the V gene TRBV25-1, with 10 bases that match TRBD1. Germline V gene data show CDR1 as MGHDK and CDR2 as SYGVNS. This CDR3 is 13 amino acids long. V lost 6 bases, J lost 3 bases, and 1 base stayed unmatched. CDR3 region: CASRDRGDTEAFF. The CDR3, as DNA: TGTGCCAGCAGGGACAGGGGGGACACTGAAGCTTTCTTT.

This chain connects TRBV27 to TRBJ1-5; 9 bases are shared with TRBD1. The trim removed 5 bases at V and 3 bases at J, leaving 5 bases unmatched. CDR3 size: 15 residues. Germline-derived CDR1 and CDR2 are MNHEY and SMNVEV (reference sequence). CDR3 DNA sequence: TGTGCCAGCAGTACGGGACAGGGCCCCAATCAGCCCCAGCATTTT. Its translation is CASSTGQGPNQPQHF.

The chain couples TRBV7-9 to TRBJ2-1; the match to TRBD1 covers 8 bases. CDR3 length: 16 amino acids. Germline values: CDR1 SEHNR, CDR2 FQNEAQ (reference sequence). The V gene end was trimmed by 6 bases and the J gene end by 0 bases; junction bases not matched to a gene: 7. CDR3 sequence: CASSKGGTGSYNEQFF. Here the CDR3 DNA reads TGTGCCAGCAGTAAAGGCGGGACAGGCTCCTACAATGAGCAGTTCTTC.

The J gene is TRBJ2-3, the V gene TRBV27, with D maybe TRBD1 (5 bases). The CDR3 length is 14 residues. Looked up from germline, CDR1 is MNHEY and CDR2 is SMNVEV (reference sequence). V shed 3 bases and J shed 1 base, with 8 bases lying between them. CDR3 sequence: CASSLVGGTDTQYF. CDR3 DNA: TGTGCCAGCAGTTTGGTAGGGGGCACAGATACGCAGTATTTT.

The gene calls are TRBV29-1 and TRBJ1-1; TRBD1 is a possible D gene (5 bases). V lost 4 bases to trimming and J lost 8 bases, with 17 bases between them. Germline V CDR1 and CDR2: SQVTM, ANQGSEA. The CDR3 loop spans 13 amino acids. CDR3 protein: CSVGDGGSGEAFF. CDR3 DNA: TGCAGCGTTGGTGACGGGGGGTCCGGGGAAGCTTTCTTT.

The V gene is TRBV5-4, the J gene TRBJ2-5, with 9 bases that match TRBD1. J was trimmed by 5 bases and V by 3 bases; bases with no gene match: 14. The germline CDR1 and CDR2 sequences are SGHNT and YYREEE (reference sequence). This CDR3 contains 17 residues. The CDR3 region has the DNA TGTGCCAGCAGCTCGACCGCCGGACAGGGGACTTGGGAGACCCAGTACTTC. Its translation is CASSSTAGQGTWETQYF.

The V gene is TRBV9, the J gene TRBJ1-3, with D uncertain. The CDR3 length is 14 residues. From germline, CDR1 is SGDLS and CDR2 YYNGEE. V was shortened by 4 bases and J by 0 bases, with 8 bases between the two germline ends. CDR3 nucleotide sequence: TGTGCCAGCAGCAATTACGGCTCTGGAAACACCATATATTTT. This sequence encodes CASSNYGSGNTIYF.